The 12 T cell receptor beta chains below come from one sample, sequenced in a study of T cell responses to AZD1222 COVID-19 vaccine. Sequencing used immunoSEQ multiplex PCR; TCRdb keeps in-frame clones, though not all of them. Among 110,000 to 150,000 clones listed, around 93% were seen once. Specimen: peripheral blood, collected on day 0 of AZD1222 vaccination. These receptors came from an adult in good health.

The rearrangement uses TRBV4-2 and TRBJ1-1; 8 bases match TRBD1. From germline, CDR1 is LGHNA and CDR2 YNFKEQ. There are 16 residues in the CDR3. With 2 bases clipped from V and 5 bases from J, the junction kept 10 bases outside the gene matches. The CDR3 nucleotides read TGTGCCAGCAGCCAACAAATCCAGGGGGCCCAAACTGAAGCTTTCTTT. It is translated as CASSQQIQGAQTEAFF.

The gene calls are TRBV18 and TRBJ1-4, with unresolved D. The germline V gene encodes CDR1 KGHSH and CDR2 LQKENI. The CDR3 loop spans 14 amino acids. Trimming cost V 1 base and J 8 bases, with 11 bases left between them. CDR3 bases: TGTGCCAGCTCACCACGGGTGACGATGGAAAAACTGTTTTTT. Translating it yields CASSPRVTMEKLFF.

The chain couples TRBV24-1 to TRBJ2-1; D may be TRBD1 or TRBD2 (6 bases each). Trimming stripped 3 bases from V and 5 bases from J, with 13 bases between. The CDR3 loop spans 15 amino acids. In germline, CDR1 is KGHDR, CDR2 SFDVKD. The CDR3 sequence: CATSDRRGPDNEQFF. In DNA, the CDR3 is TGTGCCACCAGTGATCGCCGGGGGCCAGACAATGAGCAGTTCTTC.

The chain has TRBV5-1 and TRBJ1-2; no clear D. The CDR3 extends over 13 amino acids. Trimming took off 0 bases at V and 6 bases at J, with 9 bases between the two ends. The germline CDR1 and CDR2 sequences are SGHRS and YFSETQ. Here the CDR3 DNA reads TGCGCCAGCAGCTTGGCTTCGAGGGATGGCTACACCTTC. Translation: CASSLASRDGYTF.

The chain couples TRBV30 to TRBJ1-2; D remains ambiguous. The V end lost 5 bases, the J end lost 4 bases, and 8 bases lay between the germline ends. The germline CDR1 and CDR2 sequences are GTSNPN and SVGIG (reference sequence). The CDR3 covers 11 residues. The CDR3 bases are TGTGCCTGGCGGACGTTCTATGGCTACACCTTC. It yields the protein CAWRTFYGYTF.

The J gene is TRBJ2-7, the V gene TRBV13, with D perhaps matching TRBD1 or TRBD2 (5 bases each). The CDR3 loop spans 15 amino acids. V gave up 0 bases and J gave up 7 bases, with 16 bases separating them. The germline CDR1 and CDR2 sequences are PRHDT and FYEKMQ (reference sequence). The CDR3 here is CASSLGGRVLVEQYF. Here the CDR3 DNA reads TGTGCCAGCAGCTTAGGGGGGCGGGTTTTGGTTGAGCAGTACTTC.

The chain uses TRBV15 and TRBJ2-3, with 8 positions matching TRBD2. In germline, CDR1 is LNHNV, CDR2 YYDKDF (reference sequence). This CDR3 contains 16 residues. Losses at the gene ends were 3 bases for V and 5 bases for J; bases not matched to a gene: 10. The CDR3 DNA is TGTGCCACCAGCAGGAGGACGGGGGGGCAAAGAGATACGCAGTATTTT. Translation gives CATSRRTGGQRDTQYF.

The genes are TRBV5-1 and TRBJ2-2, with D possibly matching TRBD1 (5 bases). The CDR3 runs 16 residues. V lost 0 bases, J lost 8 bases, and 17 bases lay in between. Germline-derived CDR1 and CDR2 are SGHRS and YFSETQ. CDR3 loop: CASSLAGAIPRGELFF. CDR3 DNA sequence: TGCGCCAGCAGCTTGGCTGGGGCTATTCCACGGGGGGAGCTGTTTTTT.

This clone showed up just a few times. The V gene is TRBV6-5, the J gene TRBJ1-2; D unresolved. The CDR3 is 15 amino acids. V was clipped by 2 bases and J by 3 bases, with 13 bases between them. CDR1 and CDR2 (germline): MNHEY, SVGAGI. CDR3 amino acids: CASSYSDANYYGYTF. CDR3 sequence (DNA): TGTGCCAGCAGTTACAGCGACGCGAACTACTATGGCTACACCTTC.

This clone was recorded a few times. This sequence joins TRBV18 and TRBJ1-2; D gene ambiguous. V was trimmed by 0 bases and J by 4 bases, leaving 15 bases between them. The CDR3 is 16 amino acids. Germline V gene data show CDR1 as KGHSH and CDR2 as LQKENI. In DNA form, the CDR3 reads TGTGCCAGCTCACCACCCTACACTAGGCAGGCCTATGGCTACACCTTC. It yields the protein CASSPPYTRQAYGYTF.

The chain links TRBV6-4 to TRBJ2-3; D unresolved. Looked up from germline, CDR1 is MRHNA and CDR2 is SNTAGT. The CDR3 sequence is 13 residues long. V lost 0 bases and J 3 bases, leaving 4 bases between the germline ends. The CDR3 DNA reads TGTGCCAGCAGTGACTCCGTTACAGATACGCAGTATTTT. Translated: CASSDSVTDTQYF.

CDR3 DNA sequence: TGTGCCAGCAGCCCAGCCGGGGACAGAAATTATAATTCACCCCTCCACTTT. It encodes CASSPAGDRNYNSPLHF. V gene TRBV7-9 combines with J gene TRBJ1-6, with 7 nucleotides matching TRBD1. The germline gives CDR1 SEHNR, CDR2 FQNEAQ (reference sequence). CDR3 length equals 17 residues. The V gene end was trimmed by 5 bases and the J gene end by 4 bases; junction bases not matched to a gene: 11.